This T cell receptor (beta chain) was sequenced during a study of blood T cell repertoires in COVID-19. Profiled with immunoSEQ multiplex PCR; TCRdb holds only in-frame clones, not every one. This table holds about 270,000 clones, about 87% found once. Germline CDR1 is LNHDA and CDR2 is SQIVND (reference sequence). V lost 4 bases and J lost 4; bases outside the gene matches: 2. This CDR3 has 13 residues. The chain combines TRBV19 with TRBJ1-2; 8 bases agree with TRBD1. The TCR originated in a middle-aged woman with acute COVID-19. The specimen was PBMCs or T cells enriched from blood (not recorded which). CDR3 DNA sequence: TGTGCCAGTAGTACAGGGGGCGTCTATGGCTACACCTTC. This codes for CASSTGGVYGYTF.